The 4 T cell receptor beta chains below all came from one sample that was sequenced in a study of T cells expressing NK-cell markers. TCRdb re-called the 5' RACE reads, yielding one record per CDR3 amino acid sequence without DNA. The repertoire table contains 150,000 to 200,000 distinct CDR3 sequences. What was sequenced was blood T cells: a sorted CD56 or NKG2C T cell subset, CD4+ or CD8+ T cells, or bulk PBMC T cells (not recorded which). These receptors all come from a woman aged 18 to 75 in good health.

The chain employs TRBV20-1 and TRBJ2-1. CDR1 and CDR2 (germline): DFQATT, SNEGSKA (reference sequence). CDR3 length: 12 amino acids. The CDR3 region is CRPLRSYNEQFF.

V usage is TRBV5-1 and J usage is TRBJ2-2. CDR1 and CDR2 (germline): SGHRS, YFSETQ. CDR3 length: 14 amino acids. The CDR3 spells CASRLEHGTGELFF.

This sequence joins TRBV7-9 and TRBJ1-1. The CDR3 covers 13 residues. Germline V CDR1 and CDR2: SEHNR, FQNEAQ (reference sequence). CDR3 protein: CASSSARGTEAFF.

The chain carries TRBV29-1 and TRBJ2-1; the TCRdb call, TRBD2, lacks DNA for checking. The CDR3 spans 13 residues. The V gene's germline CDR1 is SQVTM and CDR2 ANQGSEA. CDR3 sequence: CSVAERGDHEQFF.